This T cell receptor (beta chain) was found in a study of regulatory T cells in long-lasting Graves disease. In this sample, this clonotype turned up many times. Antigen unknown. Sample time point: persistent/refractory GD, antithyroid drugs over 5 years with positive TRAb. Making the TCR library involved RNA that had been extracted from PBMCs. For TCR beta, libraries came from iRepertoire HTBI primers and Arm-PCR of CDR3 regions. TCRdb re-called the multiplex PCR reads through MiXCR, storing one row per CDR3 protein. The sample has 250,000 to 300,000 distinct CDR3 sequences, 22% seen once. Study-wide results and caveats: Lower TCR diversity characterized persistent Graves' patients relative to newly diagnosed patients. Persistent patients had more shared public clonotypes (2,741) than new patients (around 1,000). Blood alone, not thyroid tissue, was studied.

This sample comprised peripheral blood mononuclear cells (PBMCs), obtained when the disease was refractory, from a patient treated with antithyroid drugs. The sequence was collected from a female donor with Graves disease.

Written as DNA, the CDR3 is TGTGCCAGCAGGCTGCTAGCGGGAACAATCTACGAGCAGTACTTC. Amino acids: CASRLLAGTIYEQYF. The chain uses TRBV6-1 and TRBJ2-7; 9 positions match TRBD2. Germline-derived CDR1 and CDR2 are MNHNS and SASEGT. The CDR3 length is 15 residues. The trim removed 6 bases at V and 3 bases at J, leaving 9 bases unmatched.